The entry that follows covers one T cell receptor beta chain sequence. This specimen belongs to a study of T cell responses to AZD1222 COVID-19 vaccine. The CDR3 has 15 residues. Germline CDR1 SNHLY, CDR2 FYNNEI. V lost 2 bases, J lost 0 bases, and 8 bases lay in between. Clones were sequenced by immunoSEQ multiplex PCR, and TCRdb holds only the in-frame ones, with some missing. Among about 150,000 clones listed, about nine tenths were seen once. The chain couples TRBV2 to TRBJ1-5, with D unresolved. The receptor's source is an adult who received the AZD1222 COVID-19 vaccine. The sequences come from peripheral blood, collected 28 days after the second AZD1222 dose. CDR3 region: CASSERFDSNQPQHF. The DNA of the CDR3 is TGTGCCAGCAGTGAAAGGTTTGATAGCAATCAGCCCCAGCATTTT.